These 3 T cell receptor beta chains were all obtained from the same sample, sequenced in a study of blood T cells in healthy people across ages. PCR was performed a second time for 7 to 11 cycles using a sample-barcoded 5' primer and a J-beta primer mix. TCRdb re-called the 5' RACE reads with MiXCR, one entry per CDR3 protein. The sample records about 680,000 distinct CDR3 sequences, approximately 50% being singletons. Sequenced input: blood. These receptors were collected from a woman aged 60-70 years in good health.

The chain combines TRBV6-2 or TRBV6-3 with TRBJ2-1; D might be TRBD1 or TRBD2, each matching 5 bases. This CDR3 is 15 amino acids long. CDR1 MNHEY and CDR2 SVGEGT come from the germline V gene. Trimming took 2 bases from V and 0 from J, leaving 8 bases between them. CDR3 loop: CASSYGTPSYNEQFF. The DNA of the CDR3 is TGTGCCAGCAGTTACGGGACCCCCTCCTACAATGAGCAGTTCTTC.

This clonotype turned up a few times. This sequence joins TRBV20-1 and TRBJ2-1; TRBD1 agrees at 8 bases. The germline gives CDR1 DFQATT, CDR2 SNEGSKA (reference sequence). The CDR3 is 16 residues long. J lost 2 bases, V lost 3 bases, and 9 bases had no gene match. The CDR3: CSASPTTGGPYNEQFF. The CDR3 DNA follows: TGCAGTGCTAGTCCGACCACAGGGGGACCCTACAATGAGCAGTTCTTC.

The chain employs TRBV15 and TRBJ2-3; possibly TRBD1 for D (6 bases). This CDR3 contains 13 residues. Germline CDR1 and CDR2: LNHNV and YYDKDF (reference sequence). The ends were cut back, 11 bases at V and 2 bases at J, with 14 bases in the middle. The CDR3 sequence: CASQAGATDTQYF. CDR3 DNA sequence: TGTGCCTCGCAGGCAGGGGCCACAGATACGCAGTATTTT.